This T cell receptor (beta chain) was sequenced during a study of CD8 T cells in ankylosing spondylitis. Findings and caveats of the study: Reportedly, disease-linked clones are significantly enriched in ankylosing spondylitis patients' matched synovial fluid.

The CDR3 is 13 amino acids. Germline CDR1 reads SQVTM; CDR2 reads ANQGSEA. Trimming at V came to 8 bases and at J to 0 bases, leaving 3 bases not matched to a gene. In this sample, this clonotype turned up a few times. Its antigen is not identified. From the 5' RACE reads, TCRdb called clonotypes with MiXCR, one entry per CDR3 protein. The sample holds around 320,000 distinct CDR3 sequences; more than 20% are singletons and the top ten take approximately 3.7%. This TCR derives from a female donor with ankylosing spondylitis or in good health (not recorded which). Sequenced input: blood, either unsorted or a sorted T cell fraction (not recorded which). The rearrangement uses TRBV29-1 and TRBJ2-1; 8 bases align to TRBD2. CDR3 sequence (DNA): TGCAGCACCGGGAGGGTCTCCTACAATGAGCAGTTCTTC. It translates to CSTGRVSYNEQFF.